The clone carrying this TCR beta chain was detected many times. Its target is not known. This record comes from a study of T cell repertoires in cytomegalovirus infection. The CDR3 consists of 13 residues. The V gene lost 4 bases and the J gene lost 5 bases, with 9 bases spanning the gap. CDR1 SGHTA and CDR2 FQGNSA come from the germline V gene. TCRdb recomputed calls from the reads with MiXCR, one row per CDR3 protein. The sample lists approximately 270,000 distinct CDR3 sequences; 20% to 25% were seen once. The sequenced sample was cultured PBMCs, obtained from culture after CMV antigen stimulation. This TCR derives from a human donor in good health (CMV status not recorded). Some clones in this sample may be carry-over from other donors' samples. The gene calls are TRBV7-2 and TRBJ2-1; D possibly corresponds to TRBD2 (5 bases). This chain's CDR3 is CASSSTRNNEQFF. CDR3 coding DNA: TGTGCCAGCAGCTCCACTAGGAACAATGAGCAGTTCTTC. Full variable domain (remainder filled in from reference TRBV7-2 and TRBJ2-1): GAGVSQSPSNKVTEKGKDVELRCDPISGHTALYWYRQSLGQGLEFLIYFQGNSAPDKSGLPSDRFSAERTGGSVSTLTIQRTQQEDSAVYLCASSSTRNNEQFFGPGTRLTVL.